A single sample gave rise to the 6 T cell receptor beta chains below, sequenced in a study of PD-1 blockade in mismatch repair-deficient tumors. The table came from immunoSEQ multiplex PCR; TCRdb's copy has only in-frame clones and leaves some out. The sample contains some 100,000 clones, about four fifths of which appear only once. The material sequenced was peripheral blood, taken 36 weeks after starting pembrolizumab. The origin of the receptors is an adult with mismatch repair-deficient cancer.

CDR3 sequence reads: CASNKDRGSSYEQYF. As DNA, the CDR3 is TGTGCCAGCAATAAAGACAGGGGGAGTTCCTACGAGCAGTACTTC. The chain combines TRBV6-1 with TRBJ2-7; 9 nucleotides align to TRBD1. This CDR3 has 15 residues. Germline V gene sequence: CDR1 MNHNS, CDR2 SASEGT. V was pared by 7 bases and J by 1 base, with 8 bases of the junction left unmatched.

V gene TRBV11-2 combines with J gene TRBJ2-4; no firm D call. The CDR3 runs 15 residues. Trimming left V 4 bases short and J 1 base short, with 11 bases between. Germline-derived CDR1 and CDR2 are SGHAT and FQNNGV. The CDR3 is CASSWIAEAKNIQYF. The CDR3 DNA follows: TGTGCCAGCAGCTGGATCGCGGAGGCCAAAAACATTCAGTACTTC.

The chain recombines TRBV7-8 with TRBJ1-4; D may be TRBD1 (5 bases). V lost 5 bases to trimming and J lost 5 bases, with 12 bases between them. CDR1 SGHVS and CDR2 FQNEAQ come from the germline V gene. The CDR3 spans 14 residues. The CDR3: CASSRDSLNEKLFF. The CDR3 DNA reads as TGTGCCAGCAGCCGAGACAGTTTGAATGAAAAACTGTTTTTT.

The chain couples TRBV9 to TRBJ2-3; D is perhaps TRBD2 (6 bases). This CDR3 region has 14 residues. Germline CDR1 and CDR2: SGDLS and YYNGEE. The V gene lost 1 base and the J gene lost 4 bases, with 10 bases spanning the gap. CDR3 loop: CASSVWGVADTQYF. DNA for the CDR3: TGTGCCAGCAGCGTATGGGGGGTCGCAGATACGCAGTATTTT.

The chain combines TRBV9 with TRBJ2-7; TRBD1 might be the D (5 bases). V shed 0 bases and J shed 2 bases, with 9 bases lying between them. CDR3 length equals 14 residues. CDR1 SGDLS and CDR2 YYNGEE come from the germline V gene. CDR3 protein: CASSVAAGTYEQYF. The CDR3 bases are TGTGCCAGCAGCGTAGCGGCAGGGACCTACGAGCAGTACTTC.

The chain links TRBV2 to TRBJ2-1, with a tentative D call TRBD2 (6 bases). The length of the CDR3 is 14 residues. The germline V gene encodes CDR1 SNHLY and CDR2 FYNNEI. V shed 7 bases and J shed 7 bases, with 17 bases lying between them. CDR3 region: CASTGVQILNEQFF. In DNA, the CDR3 is TGTGCCAGCACGGGGGTCCAAATCCTGAATGAGCAGTTCTTC.